The 6 T cell receptor beta chains below all came from one sample that was sequenced in a study of T cells after yellow fever vaccination. TCRdb reprocessed the 5' RACE reads with MiXCR, giving one entry per CDR3 protein. The sample has under 550,000 distinct CDR3 sequences; 21% are singletons. Specimen: PBMCs, collected approximately 22 days after the first yellow fever vaccination. The receptor set was obtained from a man in his late teens or twenties who received the YFV17D yellow fever vaccine.

The V call is TRBV18, the J call TRBJ2-2; D remains ambiguous. With 8 bases removed from V and 0 bases from J, the gap between germline ends came to 4 bases. The CDR3 runs to 12 residues. The germline gives CDR1 KGHSH, CDR2 LQKENI. The CDR3 DNA follows: TGTGCCAGCACAACGAACACCGGGGAGCTGTTTTTT. This sequence encodes CASTTNTGELFF.

The chain has TRBV12-3 or TRBV12-4 and TRBJ2-1, with D unresolved. The CDR3 totals 15 residues. The ends were cut back, 3 bases at V and 5 bases at J, with 14 bases in the middle. In DNA, the CDR3 is TGTGCCAGCAGTTTGGTCCAGTGGCAGAACAATGAGCAGTTCTTC. Translated: CASSLVQWQNNEQFF.

This clonotype was detected only a few times. This chain joins TRBV14 and TRBJ1-1, with TRBD1 identical over 8 bases. The CDR3 sequence is 15 residues long. Germline CDR1 reads SGHDN; CDR2 reads FVKESK. Trimming took 6 bases from V and 2 from J; bases not matched to a gene: 8. CDR3 amino acids: CASRPTGDSNTEAFF. CDR3 DNA: TGTGCCAGCAGACCGACAGGGGACTCTAACACTGAAGCTTTCTTT.

In this sample, this clonotype turned up a few times. The V and J genes are TRBV4-1 and TRBJ1-6, with D perhaps matching TRBD1 (6 bases). The germline V and J ends were trimmed by 5 bases and 6 bases, with 11 bases remaining between them. CDR1 is MGHRA and CDR2 is YSYEKL in the germline V gene. There are 14 residues in the CDR3. In DNA, the CDR3 is TGCGCCAGCAGCGGGACAAGAGCTAATTCACCCCTCCACTTT. Translating it yields CASSGTRANSPLHF.

This clonotype occurred a few times. This sequence joins TRBV4-1 and TRBJ2-3; D may be TRBD1 or TRBD2 (5 bases each). The CDR3 is made up of 17 amino acids. V lost 3 bases and J 6 bases, leaving 22 bases between the germline ends. Germline V gives CDR1 MGHRA, CDR2 YSYEKL. In DNA form, the CDR3 reads TGCGCCAGCAGCCAGGAACCGGGACCCCGACCGGTCGATACGCAGTATTTT. It specifies CASSQEPGPRPVDTQYF.

This clonotype was detected many times. The V call is TRBV5-1, the J call TRBJ2-5; possible D gene TRBD2, 7 bases. This CDR3 has 17 residues. Germline lookup yields CDR1 SGHRS and CDR2 YFSETQ. Trimming stripped 0 bases from V and 4 bases from J, with 19 bases between. The CDR3 sequence: CASSLDPAGARGETQYF. The CDR3 DNA sequence: TGCGCCAGCAGCTTGGATCCGGCGGGGGCACGGGGAGAGACCCAGTACTTC.